These 21 T cell receptor beta chains share one sample of origin, sequenced in a study of sequential checkpoint blockade in melanoma. The treatment denotes: randomized to nivolumab then ipilimumab (arm A) or the reverse (arm B). Here immunoSEQ multiplex PCR was the method, and the copy in TCRdb shows in-frame clones only, minus some. The profile shows about 12,000 clones, roughly 27% of them singletons. This specimen consisted of tumor tissue (inferred from file names), obtained from a patient given nivolumab and ipilimumab in sequence. The receptors stem from a human donor with melanoma.

This clone was found a few times. The rearrangement uses TRBV11-3 and TRBJ2-3, with TRBD1 matching over 10 bases. This CDR3 region has 15 residues. Germline CDR1 and CDR2: SGHNT and YENEEA. Trimming cost V 4 bases and J 3 bases; bases outside gene matches: 4. The CDR3 region has the DNA TGTGCCAGCAGCTCCGGGACAGGGGTAACAGATACGCAGTATTTT. Translating gives CASSSGTGVTDTQYF.

This sequence joins TRBV27 and TRBJ2-1, with a possible D match to TRBD1 (6 bases). Germline V gene data show CDR1 as MNHEY and CDR2 as SMNVEV (reference sequence). The CDR3 has 15 residues. V was shortened by 4 bases and J by 4 bases, with 14 bases between the two germline ends. CDR3 in amino acids: CASSYRVDGYNEQFF. The CDR3 DNA reads as TGTGCCAGCAGTTACAGGGTCGATGGTTACAATGAGCAGTTCTTC.

This clone showed up just once. The chain is built from TRBV25-1 and TRBJ2-7; no definite D call. The CDR3 totals 13 residues. The germline V gene encodes CDR1 MGHDK and CDR2 SYGVNS. Trimming stripped 9 bases from V and 3 bases from J, with 15 bases between. CDR3 in DNA: TGTGCCAGTCATAAATCGTCAAGCTACGAGCAGTACTTC. As protein: CASHKSSSYEQYF.

This chain joins TRBV10-3 and TRBJ1-1; TRBD1 matches 7 bases. Germline lookup yields CDR1 ENHRY and CDR2 SYGVKD. This CDR3 is 14 amino acids long. V shed 2 bases and J 1 base; nucleotides not matched to a gene: 1. For the CDR3, the DNA is TGTGCCATCAGTGAGACAGGGGCGAACACTGAAGCTTTCTTT. Protein: CAISETGANTEAFF.

This clone was counted only a few times. This sequence joins TRBV6-8 and TRBJ1-2; 7 positions match TRBD1. The ends lost 2 bases at V and 4 bases at J; junction bases unmatched: 7. CDR1 and CDR2 from the germline V gene are MNHGY and SAAAGT. This CDR3 contains 15 residues. Here the CDR3 DNA reads TGTGCCAGCAGTTACGGGGACAGTGGAGGCTATGGCTACACCTTC. This sequence encodes CASSYGDSGGYGYTF.

J is TRBJ2-1 and V is TRBV6-8; possible D gene TRBD2, 6 bases. CDR3 size: 15 residues. Germline V gives CDR1 MNHGY, CDR2 SAAAGT. V was cut by 7 bases and J by 7 bases, with 20 bases left in between. CDR3 DNA sequence: TGTGCCAGCAAATCCTTGGGACTCTGGGGAAATGAGCAGTTCTTC. Its translation: CASKSLGLWGNEQFF.

The chain has TRBV28 and TRBJ2-4, with D tentatively TRBD1 or TRBD2 (5 bases each). This CDR3 has 16 residues. CDR1 is MDHEN, CDR2 SYDVKM, per germline. Between the trimmed V and J ends, which lost 4 bases and 1 base, there was a span of 14 bases. CDR3 sequence (DNA): TGTGCCAGCAGTTCCCCCAGCTGGGGGGCCAAAAACATTCAGTACTTC. Protein product: CASSSPSWGAKNIQYF.

The chain carries TRBV28 and TRBJ2-3; 10 nucleotides agree with TRBD2. Trimming removed 6 bases from V and 7 bases from J; junction bases left unmatched: 7. Looked up from germline, CDR1 is MDHEN and CDR2 is SYDVKM. The length of the CDR3 is 14 residues. CDR3 sequence reads: CASRRAGGGNTQYF. The CDR3 coding sequence is TGTGCCAGCAGGCGAGCGGGAGGGGGAAATACGCAGTATTTT. Together with reference TRBV28 and TRBJ2-3, the CDR3 gives the full variable domain: DVKVTQSSRYLVKRTGEKVFLECVQDMDHENMFWYRQDPGLGLRLIYFSYDVKMKEKGDIPEGYSVSREKKERFSLILESASTNQTSMYLCASRRAGGGNTQYFGPGTRLTVL.

The rearrangement joins TRBV6-8 to TRBJ1-2; D not resolved. Germline lookup yields CDR1 MNHGY and CDR2 SAAAGT. CDR3 length: 14 amino acids. V lost 6 bases, J lost 0 bases, and 11 bases lay in between. The DNA for the CDR3 is TGTGCCAGCAGAAGAGACATACCTAACTATGGCTACACCTTC. Amino acids: CASRRDIPNYGYTF.

V is TRBV5-1 and J is TRBJ2-3, with D unresolved. Germline V lookup: CDR1 SGHRS, CDR2 YFSETQ. This CDR3 spans 15 amino acids. V was trimmed by 0 bases and J by 0 bases, leaving 8 bases between them. The CDR3 region is CASSLGWVSTDTQYF. CDR3 coding DNA: TGCGCCAGCAGCTTGGGTTGGGTGAGCACAGATACGCAGTATTTT. The full variable domain, rest sourced from reference TRBV5-1 and TRBJ2-3, is KAGVTQTPRYLIKTRGQQVTLSCSPISGHRSVSWYQQTPGQGLQFLFEYFSETQRNKGNFPGRFSGRQFSNSRSEMNVSTLELGDSALYLCASSLGWVSTDTQYFGPGTRLTVL.

V usage is TRBV25-1 and J usage is TRBJ2-1, with TRBD1 identical over 9 bases. CDR1 is MGHDK and CDR2 is SYGVNS in the germline V gene. Losses at the gene ends were 6 bases for V and 7 bases for J; bases not matched to a gene: 7. The CDR3 is 14 amino acids. The CDR3 reads CASRSGTGWNEQFF. CDR3 DNA: TGTGCCAGCAGGTCCGGGACAGGGTGGAATGAGCAGTTCTTC. Full variable domain (outside the CDR3, taken from reference TRBV25-1 and TRBJ2-1): EADIYQTPRYLVIGTGKKITLECSQTMGHDKMYWYQQDPGMELHLIHYSYGVNSTEKGDLSSESTVSRIRTEHFPLTLESARPSHTSQYLCASRSGTGWNEQFFGPGTRLTVL.

This clone has more than one count but fewer than ten. The chain links TRBV10-3 to TRBJ1-2, with 7 bases matching TRBD1. J was trimmed by 4 bases and V by 2 bases; bases with no gene match: 10. In germline, CDR1 is ENHRY, CDR2 SYGVKD. The CDR3 covers 16 residues. CDR3 nucleotides: TGTGCCATCAGTGAGCCGCACAGGGGACTGGGCTATGGCTACACCTTC. This sequence encodes CAISEPHRGLGYGYTF.

This clone turned up a few times. This chain connects TRBV11-3 to TRBJ2-6; 11 bases align to TRBD1. The CDR3 runs 17 residues. The junction had 2 bases not matched to a gene; V was cut back by 3 bases and J by 1 base. Germline CDR1 reads SGHNT; CDR2 reads YENEEA. The CDR3 DNA is TGTGCCAGCAGCTTGGGACAGGGGGTTTCTGGGGCCAACGTCCTGACTTTC. This gives the protein CASSLGQGVSGANVLTF. Together with reference TRBV11-3 and TRBJ2-6, the CDR3 gives the full variable domain: EAGVVQSPRYKIIEKKQPVAFWCNPISGHNTLYWYLQNLGQGPELLIRYENEEAVDDSQLPKDRFSAERLKGVDSTLKIQPAELGDSAVYLCASSLGQGVSGANVLTFGAGSRLTVL.

This chain connects TRBV29-1 to TRBJ1-1; possibly TRBD1 for D (5 bases). The CDR3 is 17 amino acids. The germline CDR1 and CDR2 sequences are SQVTM and ANQGSEA. The ends were cut back, 3 bases at V and 2 bases at J, with 22 bases in the middle. Here the CDR3 DNA reads TGCAGCGTTGATTTAGATCGTGGAGGCAGGGCAAACACTGAAGCTTTCTTT. Translating gives CSVDLDRGGRANTEAFF.

This clone was recorded a few times. V is TRBV28 and J is TRBJ2-7, with D possibly being TRBD2 (6 bases). The ends were cut back, 4 bases at V and 4 bases at J, with 17 bases in the middle. The germline gives CDR1 MDHEN, CDR2 SYDVKM. CDR3 size: 15 residues. In DNA form, the CDR3 reads TGTGCCAGCAGTTCCCTCGGGCTAGCGTCTTACGAGCAGTACTTC. Its translation is CASSSLGLASYEQYF.

This chain joins TRBV18 and TRBJ2-7; D is perhaps TRBD2 (6 bases). V gave up 4 bases and J gave up 1 base, with 8 bases separating them. The CDR3 has 13 residues. Germline assignment: CDR1 KGHSH and CDR2 LQKENI. The CDR3 is CASSQRVSYEQYF. CDR3 in DNA: TGTGCCAGCTCACAGCGGGTTTCCTACGAGCAGTACTTC.

At least ten counts were recorded for this clone. J is TRBJ2-1 and V is TRBV11-3, with 9 bases that match TRBD1. Germline V gene data show CDR1 as SGHNT and CDR2 as YENEEA. The trim removed 4 bases at V and 2 bases at J, leaving 3 bases unmatched. The CDR3 extends over 15 amino acids. The DNA of the CDR3 is TGTGCCAGCAGCTCGGGACAGGGCCCCTACAATGAGCAGTTCTTC. Translating it yields CASSSGQGPYNEQFF.

The rearrangement joins TRBV18 to TRBJ2-3; D might be TRBD1 (5 bases). The V and J ends lost 6 bases and 0 bases respectively, with 7 bases between them. Looked up from germline, CDR1 is KGHSH and CDR2 is LQKENI. The CDR3 consists of 13 residues. The CDR3 protein is CASSQGSTDTQYF. The CDR3 DNA follows: TGTGCCAGCTCTCAGGGTAGCACAGATACGCAGTATTTT.

The V call is TRBV8-2, the J call TRBJ2-1; TRBD2 is taken as the D call from the table, unchecked against the DNA. TRBV8-2 corresponds to a pseudogene. This CDR3 contains 14 residues. The CDR3 DNA reads as TGTGCCAGCACCATGGTCGCGGGAGGGCTTGAGCAGTTCTTC. Amino acid sequence: CASTMVAGGLEQFF.

The sample holds a few counts of this clone. Here the CDR3 reads CASSLYRLEGEEDGYTF. CDR3 nucleotides: TGTGCCAGCAGTTTATACCGCTTGGAGGGAGAGGAGGATGGCTACACCTTC. This sequence joins TRBV28 and TRBJ1-2, with no clear D. CDR3 length equals 17 residues. V lost 1 base, J lost 6 bases, and 21 bases lay in between. Germline-derived CDR1 and CDR2 are MDHEN and SYDVKM.

This clone was seen a few times. V usage is TRBV28 and J usage is TRBJ1-2; unclear D gene. The CDR3 is 12 amino acids. Deletions cut 5 bases from V and 2 bases from J, with 6 bases between. Germline V lookup: CDR1 MDHEN, CDR2 SYDVKM. CDR3 DNA sequence: TGTGCCAGCAGTCGACAAAACTATGGCTACACCTTC. Amino acid sequence: CASSRQNYGYTF.